This TCR beta chain was sequenced during a study of cytomegalovirus exposure and HLA in healthy donors. The wider study: As released early, the data held 85 million to 95 million unique TCRs from HLA-typed donors. General study points: Presence/absence analysis assumed near-uniform sequencing depth across donors. Productive rates of about 87% or about 30% were seen for most TCR beta V segments in an earlier analysis.

Germline assignment: CDR1 SQVTM and CDR2 ANQGSEA. The ends were cut back, 5 bases at V and 2 bases at J, with 14 bases in the middle. The CDR3 sequence is 14 residues long. The PCR ran on 60 Vbeta and 13 Jbeta primers. TCRdb's table, derived via immunoSEQ multiplex PCR, lists solely in-frame clones and lacks some. This table has around 130,000 clones, roughly 84% appearing once. About this clone itself: Its antigen remains unidentified.

The sample consisted of PBMCs. The genes are TRBV29-1 and TRBJ2-3; D might be TRBD1 (6 bases). This receptor was identified in a woman aged 18 to 35 in good health and CMV-seropositive. CDR3 sequence: CSVWTALLTDTQYF. CDR3 DNA: TGCAGCGTTTGGACAGCCCTTCTCACAGATACGCAGTATTTT.